Here is one T cell receptor (beta chain) with its context. Its antigen specificity is not known. The record has no base qualities; no much larger clone is one base away. These data originate in a study of blood T cell repertoires in COVID-19 (TCRdb year 2020). Concerning the study at large: The collaborator samples originated in the United States, Italy and Spain and spanned the acute and convalescent phases of COVID-19. Samples were obtained from the ongoing ImmuneRACE study (first 160 participants) and from 1,200 or so subjects provided by 6 global collaborators. The repertoires were made available in a free public database intended to serve as a resource for research on the immune response to SARS-CoV-2. Subjects who had been exposed to COVID-19, were actively infected with it, or had recovered from it provided the deeply sampled blood TCRbeta repertoires that made up the dataset. Where HLA class I and class II types were available, the types were taken from metadata supplied by the sample provider, not from assay-based typing. The prospective study material was composed of cDNA or gDNA derived from T cells, B-cell-depleted T cells, or PBMCs. Nearly every sample came with metadata listing a de-identified subject ID, COVID-19 status, age in years and sex. Results the study describes overall, beyond this receptor: The amount of clinical and demographic metadata varied by source and participant and was provided uncurated.

TCRbeta CDR3 regions were amplified from genomic DNA by means of the immunoSEQ Assay, a bias-controlled multiplex PCR. Processing in the source paper ran as follows. The number of nucleated cells in each sample was estimated from the amplification of reference gene primers within the assay. To quantify the absolute abundance of each unique TCRbeta CDR3 rearrangement, sequence reads were collapsed and filtered. For each sample, productive Simpson clonality was calculated by taking the square root of Simpson's diversity index across productive rearrangements. TCRdb retrieved this table from immuneACCESS and kept in-frame rearrangements only. Not all clones are present; in checked studies, unresolved V genes account for under half, and no reason is known for the remainder. D and trimming were read from the DNA, whereas the V and J calls and clone size are those reported in that table. Recorded for this sample are about 81,000 clones; about 91% of them occurred a single time. The ten largest clones capture more than 4.5% of the sample.

Each collaborating institution followed its own protocols to collect whole blood in K2EDTA tubes. For TCRbeta analysis, collaborators shipped samples in one of three forms: frozen whole blood, isolated PBMCs, or DNA extracted from either of those sample types. This TCR was recovered from a woman aged 80 or over with active COVID-19. Sequenced sample: peripheral blood.

The CDR3 region: CASRPRADGELFF. DNA sequence: TGTGCCAGCAGACCCAGGGCGGATGGGGAGCTGTTTTTT. The chain was built from TRBV27 and TRBJ2-2; the D gene is possibly TRBD1, with 5 bases matching. Trimming at the junction amounts to 6 bases on V and 8 bases on J, and the germline ends lie 13 bases apart. The germline V gene (reference sequence) gives CDR1 as MNHEY and CDR2 as SMNVEV. The CDR3 runs 13 amino acids, cysteine and phenylalanine included. The CDR3 DNA has 39 bases and is translated from base 1.